One TCR beta chain is described in this entry. The data belong to a study of OX40 agonist ivuxolimab in advanced cancers. Background on the study: Of mixed ages from about 20 to 80 and averaging about 65 years, the group was roughly 85% male.

Profiled with immunoSEQ multiplex PCR; TCRdb holds only in-frame clones, not every one. The sample comprises tens of thousands of clones, about 93% of which are singletons, and roughly 0.5% rests with the top ten. The CDR3 is made up of 15 amino acids. Germline loops: CDR1 SGHNT, CDR2 YYREEE (reference sequence). V shed 4 bases and J shed 0 bases, with 11 bases lying between them. This chain joins TRBV5-4 and TRBJ1-3; D possibly corresponds to TRBD1 (5 bases). Sequenced here: CD4+ or CD8+ T cells sorted from blood, sampled in a trial of the OX40 agonist ivuxolimab. This TCR derives from an adult with an advanced solid tumor such as melanoma, head and neck, liver or kidney cancer. CDR3 in amino acids: CASSPWGSSGNTIYF. DNA of the CDR3: TGTGCCAGCAGCCCATGGGGGTCCTCTGGAAACACCATATATTTT.